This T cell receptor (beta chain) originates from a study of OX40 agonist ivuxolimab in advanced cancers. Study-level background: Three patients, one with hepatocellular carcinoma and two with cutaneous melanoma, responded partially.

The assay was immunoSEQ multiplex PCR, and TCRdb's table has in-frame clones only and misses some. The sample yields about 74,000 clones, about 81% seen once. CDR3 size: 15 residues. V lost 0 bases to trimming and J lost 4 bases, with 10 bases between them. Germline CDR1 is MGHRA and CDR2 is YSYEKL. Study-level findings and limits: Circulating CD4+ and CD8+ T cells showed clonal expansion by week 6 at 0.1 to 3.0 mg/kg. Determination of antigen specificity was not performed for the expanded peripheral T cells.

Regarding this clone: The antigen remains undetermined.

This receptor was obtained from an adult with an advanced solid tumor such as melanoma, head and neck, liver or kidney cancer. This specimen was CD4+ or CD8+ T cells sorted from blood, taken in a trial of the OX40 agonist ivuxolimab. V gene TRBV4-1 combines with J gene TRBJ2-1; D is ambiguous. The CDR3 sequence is CASSQEKIGYNEQFF. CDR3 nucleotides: TGCGCCAGCAGCCAAGAAAAGATAGGGTACAATGAGCAGTTCTTC.